The subject of this entry is one T cell receptor (beta chain). Its target antigen remains unknown. Base qualities are not at hand, and no much larger clone is one base apart. V sheds 3 bases and J sheds 0 bases, leaving 12 bases between their ends. CDR1 and CDR2 (MNHEY, SVGAGI) derive from the germline V gene. The CDR3 runs 17 amino acids, cysteine and phenylalanine included. The read is trimmed to its CDR3 DNA, 51 bases read in frame from base 1. The sample belongs to a study of identical twins (dated by TCRdb to about 2016). For the wider study: To test whether fetal clonotypes persist, the study used deep sequencing on TCR alpha and beta repertoires from monozygotic twins, unrelated adults of various ages, and cord blood. To rule out contamination, the twin experiments were replicated at different times with different library preparation protocols.

Preparation of the library involved 5' RACE. For sequencing, an Illumina HiSeq 2000 was employed. Template switching introduced a universal primer binding site; the final cDNA contained a unique molecular identifier, enabling accurate counting of TCR cDNA molecules. First-strand cDNA for TCR alpha and beta chains was synthesized from specific primers in the conserved constant-segment region. Each cDNA library was double barcoded, with a SMART-Mk sample barcode plus Illumina barcodes, to control for contamination. TruSeq adapter sequences, together with Illumina sample barcodes, were added in two successive PCR steps. TCR alpha and beta cDNA libraries were sequenced on the Illumina HiSeq platform with custom primers. Under the source paper's analysis protocol: Unique molecular identifiers were extracted from raw reads with MiGEC, and CDR3 positions were determined with MiXCR. Recombination models were inferred per individual with the repgenHMM and IGoR tools using an EM algorithm. Shared clonotypes were analyzed with the tcR package in R, and sharing was normalized by the product of cloneset sizes. To study raw recombination free of thymic and clonal selection effects, out-of-frame nonproductive sequences were analyzed. TCRdb passed the public sequencing reads through fastp at Q25 and MiXCR, retaining productive beta sequences. For every CDR3 protein sequence, its rows merge into one entry that carries the most common genes and DNA. The V and J calls were determined by TCRdb, not by the authors. In all, the sample holds fewer than 900,000 distinct CDR3 sequences, and approximately 22% of those were seen once. 4.3% of the sample rests with the top ten.

Beyond this particular receptor, the publication reports: Abundant cord blood beta clonotypes had fewer insertions, young adult naive repertoires showed a similar but weaker trend, and memory repertoires showed no such trend. A weaker excess of twin sharing was found in beta out-of-frame sequences because the signal-to-noise ratio was lowered by fewer shared sequences. Compared with coincidental sharing between unrelated individuals, an excess of low generation-probability sequences was observed among out-of-frame TCR alpha sequences shared between twins. Because the same donors could not be followed over many years, the conclusions depended on cross-sectional statistical analysis. Invariant T cells such as MAIT and iNKT could partly confound zero-insertion analyses, although diverse VJ usage argued against such confounding for most clonotypes. In monozygotic twins, out-of-frame TCR alpha sharing was systematically underestimated by recombination models, although the models agreed with sharing between unrelated individuals.

Every donor was a healthy Caucasian. Three pairs of female monozygotic twins, all aged 18 to 29 years, were included in the twin cohort. The RNA used for TCR libraries was isolated from peripheral blood mononuclear cells. Another study also made use of these data, one on T cells expressing NK-cell markers. Looking at the second paper: Several donors provided sorted CD3+CD56+NKG2C+, CD3+CD56+NKG2C- and CD3+CD56-NKG2C+ T-cell subsets, whose TCR beta-chain repertoires were profiled. Among the eight sequenced donors, seven were HCMV-seropositive and one was HCMV-seronegative. In several experiments an anti-gammadeltaTCR antibody was added to restrict sorting to alphabetaTCR-expressing T cells. For 6 or 7 donors, the dominant CD3+CD56+NKG2C+ clonotypes were among the top 10 CD8+ clonotypes and accounted for about 1.0-7.5% of CD8+ T cells. Those dominant clonotypes were again the most abundant among CD3+CD56-NKG2C+ cells in a few donors, at about 25-65%. Whether the expanded NKG2C-expressing T cell clones were specific for HCMV antigens was left unclear. Randomly selected healthy volunteers, three men and five women, were used as the eight sequenced donors. To determine HCMV serostatus, a commercial ELISA kit was used to detect HCMV-specific IgG in serum. Bulk peripheral blood T-cell repertoires were additionally sequenced from unsorted PBMC for over 5 donors. Reads were demultiplexed and grouped by UMI with MIGEC, and clonotypes were assembled and quantified with MiTCR. To exclude erroneous sequences, only TCR cDNA sequences supported by at least two reads were retained. The tcR package was used for downstream repertoire analysis, with clonotypes matched between fractions based on CDR3 nucleotide sequence plus V segment. VDJmatch was used to annotate antigen specificity against VDJdb, with one amino acid substitution allowed in CDR3.

This sequence originates from a woman between 18 and 30 years old in good health. The sequencing input was PBMCs. The V and J genes are TRBV6-5 and TRBJ2-6, with the D gene not confidently named. The sequenced DNA: TGTGCCAGCAGTTATACCGGACCGAGCTCTGGGGCCAACGTCCTGACTTTC. Translated, it reads CASSYTGPSSGANVLTF.